This TCR beta chain is from a study of shared T cell receptors in the human thymus. Libraries were prepared by immunoSEQ multiplex PCR; TCRdb keeps only in-frame clonotypes and omits some of them. The sample contains about 380,000 clones, 85% to 95% of which appear only once. The sequence came from a human donor. Sequenced sample: thymocytes.

The CDR3 DNA sequence: TGTGCCAGCAGCTTATCGGGACTAGGCTACGAGCAGTACTTC. This sequence encodes CASSLSGLGYEQYF. The V and J genes are TRBV7-9 and TRBJ2-7; 8 bases map to TRBD2. J was trimmed by 3 bases and V by 2 bases; bases with no gene match: 3. Germline V CDR1 and CDR2: SEHNR, FQNEAQ (reference sequence). There are 14 residues in the CDR3.